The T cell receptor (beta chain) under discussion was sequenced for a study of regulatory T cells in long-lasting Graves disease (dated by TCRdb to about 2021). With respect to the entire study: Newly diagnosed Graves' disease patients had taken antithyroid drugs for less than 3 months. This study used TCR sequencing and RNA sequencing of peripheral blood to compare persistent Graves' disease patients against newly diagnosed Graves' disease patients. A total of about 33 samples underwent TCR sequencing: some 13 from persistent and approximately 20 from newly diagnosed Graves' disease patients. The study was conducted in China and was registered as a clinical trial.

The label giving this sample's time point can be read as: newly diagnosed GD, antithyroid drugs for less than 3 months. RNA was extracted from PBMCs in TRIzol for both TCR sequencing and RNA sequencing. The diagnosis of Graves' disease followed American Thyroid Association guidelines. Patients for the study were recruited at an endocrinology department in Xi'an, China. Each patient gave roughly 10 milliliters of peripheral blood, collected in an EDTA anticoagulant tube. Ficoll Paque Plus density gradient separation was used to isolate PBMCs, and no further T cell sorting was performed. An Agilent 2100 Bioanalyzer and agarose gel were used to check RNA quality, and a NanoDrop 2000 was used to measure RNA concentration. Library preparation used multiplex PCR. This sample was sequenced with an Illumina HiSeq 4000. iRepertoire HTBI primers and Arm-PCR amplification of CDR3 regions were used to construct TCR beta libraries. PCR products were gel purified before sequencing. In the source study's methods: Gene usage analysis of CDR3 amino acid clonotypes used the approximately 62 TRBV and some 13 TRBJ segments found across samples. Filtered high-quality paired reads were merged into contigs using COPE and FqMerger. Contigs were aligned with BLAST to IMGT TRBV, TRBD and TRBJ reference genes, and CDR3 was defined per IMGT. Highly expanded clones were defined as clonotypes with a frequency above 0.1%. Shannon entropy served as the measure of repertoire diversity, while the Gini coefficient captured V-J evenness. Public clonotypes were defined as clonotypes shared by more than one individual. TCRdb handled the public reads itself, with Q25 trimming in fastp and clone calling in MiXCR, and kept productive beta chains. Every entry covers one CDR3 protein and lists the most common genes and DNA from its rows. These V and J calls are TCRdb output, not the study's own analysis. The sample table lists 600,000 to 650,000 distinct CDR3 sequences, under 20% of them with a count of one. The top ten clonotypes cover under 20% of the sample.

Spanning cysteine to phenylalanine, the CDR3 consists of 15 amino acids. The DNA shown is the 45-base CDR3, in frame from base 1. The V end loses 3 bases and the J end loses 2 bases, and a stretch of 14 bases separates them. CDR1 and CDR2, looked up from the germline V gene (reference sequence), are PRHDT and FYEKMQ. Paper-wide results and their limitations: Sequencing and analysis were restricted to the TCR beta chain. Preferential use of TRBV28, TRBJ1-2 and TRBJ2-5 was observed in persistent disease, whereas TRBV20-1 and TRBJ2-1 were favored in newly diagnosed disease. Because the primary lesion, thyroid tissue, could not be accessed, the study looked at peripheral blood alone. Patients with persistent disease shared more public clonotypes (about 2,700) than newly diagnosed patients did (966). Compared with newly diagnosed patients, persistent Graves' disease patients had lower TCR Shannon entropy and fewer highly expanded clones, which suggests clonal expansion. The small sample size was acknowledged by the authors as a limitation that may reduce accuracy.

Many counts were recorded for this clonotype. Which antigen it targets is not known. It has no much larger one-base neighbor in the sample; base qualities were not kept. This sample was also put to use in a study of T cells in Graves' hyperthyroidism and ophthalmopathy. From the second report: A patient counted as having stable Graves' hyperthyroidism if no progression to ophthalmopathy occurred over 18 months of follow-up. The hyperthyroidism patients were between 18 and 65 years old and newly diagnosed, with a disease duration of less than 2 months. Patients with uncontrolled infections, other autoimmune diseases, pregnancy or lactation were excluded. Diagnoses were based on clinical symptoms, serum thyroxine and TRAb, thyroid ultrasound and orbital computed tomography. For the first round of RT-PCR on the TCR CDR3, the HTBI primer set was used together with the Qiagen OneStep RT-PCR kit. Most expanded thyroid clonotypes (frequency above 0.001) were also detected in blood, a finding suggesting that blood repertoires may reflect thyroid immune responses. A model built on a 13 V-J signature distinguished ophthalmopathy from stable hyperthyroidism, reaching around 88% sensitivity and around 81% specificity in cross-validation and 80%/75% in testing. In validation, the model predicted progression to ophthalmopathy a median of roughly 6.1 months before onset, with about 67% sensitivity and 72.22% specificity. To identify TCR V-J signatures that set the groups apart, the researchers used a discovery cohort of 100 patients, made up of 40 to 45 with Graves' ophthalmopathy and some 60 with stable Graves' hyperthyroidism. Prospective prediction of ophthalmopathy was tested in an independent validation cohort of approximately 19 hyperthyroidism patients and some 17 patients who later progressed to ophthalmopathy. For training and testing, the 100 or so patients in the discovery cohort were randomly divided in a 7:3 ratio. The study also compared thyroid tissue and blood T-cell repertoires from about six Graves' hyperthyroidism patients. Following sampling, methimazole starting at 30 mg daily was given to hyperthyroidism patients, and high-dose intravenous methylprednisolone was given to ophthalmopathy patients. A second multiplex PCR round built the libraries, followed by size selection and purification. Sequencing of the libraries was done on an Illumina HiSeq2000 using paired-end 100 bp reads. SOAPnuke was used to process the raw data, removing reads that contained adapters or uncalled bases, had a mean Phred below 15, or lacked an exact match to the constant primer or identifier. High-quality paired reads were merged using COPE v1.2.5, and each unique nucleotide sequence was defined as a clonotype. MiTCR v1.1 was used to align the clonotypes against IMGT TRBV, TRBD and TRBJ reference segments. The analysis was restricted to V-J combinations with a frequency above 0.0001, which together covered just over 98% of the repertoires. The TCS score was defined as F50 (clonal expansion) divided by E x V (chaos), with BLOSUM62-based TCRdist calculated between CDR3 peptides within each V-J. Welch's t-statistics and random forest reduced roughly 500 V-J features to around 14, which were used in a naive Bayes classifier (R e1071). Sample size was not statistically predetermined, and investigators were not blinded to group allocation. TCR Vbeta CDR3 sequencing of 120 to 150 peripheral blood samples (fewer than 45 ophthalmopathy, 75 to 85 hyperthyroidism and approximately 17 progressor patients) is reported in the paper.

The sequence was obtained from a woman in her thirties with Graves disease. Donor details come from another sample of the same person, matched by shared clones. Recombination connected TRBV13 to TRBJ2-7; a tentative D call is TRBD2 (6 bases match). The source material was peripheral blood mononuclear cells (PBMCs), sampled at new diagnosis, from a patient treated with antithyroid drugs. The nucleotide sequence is TGTGCCAGCAGCTTCGGAGTAGCGGTGACCTACGAGCAGTACTTC. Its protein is CASSFGVAVTYEQYF.